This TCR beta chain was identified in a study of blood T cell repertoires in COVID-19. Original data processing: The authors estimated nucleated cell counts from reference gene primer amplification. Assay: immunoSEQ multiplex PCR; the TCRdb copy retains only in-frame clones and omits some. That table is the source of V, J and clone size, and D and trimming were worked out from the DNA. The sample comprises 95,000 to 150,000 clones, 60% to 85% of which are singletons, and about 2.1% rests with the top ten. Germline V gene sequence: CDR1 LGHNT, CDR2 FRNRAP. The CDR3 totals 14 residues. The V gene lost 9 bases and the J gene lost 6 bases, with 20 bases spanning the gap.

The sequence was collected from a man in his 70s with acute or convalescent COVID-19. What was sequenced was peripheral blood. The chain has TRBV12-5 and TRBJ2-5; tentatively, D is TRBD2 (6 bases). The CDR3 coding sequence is TGTGCTAGCTGGGACTCTACACTTTCGCAGACCCAGTACTTC. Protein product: CASWDSTLSQTQYF.